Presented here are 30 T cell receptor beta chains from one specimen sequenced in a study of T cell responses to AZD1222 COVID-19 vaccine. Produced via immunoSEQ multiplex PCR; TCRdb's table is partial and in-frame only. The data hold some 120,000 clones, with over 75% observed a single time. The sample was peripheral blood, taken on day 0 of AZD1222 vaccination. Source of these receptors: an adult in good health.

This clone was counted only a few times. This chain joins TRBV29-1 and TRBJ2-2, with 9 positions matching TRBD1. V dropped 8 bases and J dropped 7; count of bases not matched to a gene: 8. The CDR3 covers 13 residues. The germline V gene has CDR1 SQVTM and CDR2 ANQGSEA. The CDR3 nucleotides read TGCAGCTCCACGACAGGGGGAGGCGGGGAGCTGTTTTTT. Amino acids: CSSTTGGGGELFF.

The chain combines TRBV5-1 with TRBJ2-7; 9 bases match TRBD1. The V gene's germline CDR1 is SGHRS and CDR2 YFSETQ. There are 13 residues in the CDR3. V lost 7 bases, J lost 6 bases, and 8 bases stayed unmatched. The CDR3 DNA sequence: TGCGCCAGCCGCCGGGACAGGGAATTCGAGCAGTACTTC. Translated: CASRRDREFEQYF.

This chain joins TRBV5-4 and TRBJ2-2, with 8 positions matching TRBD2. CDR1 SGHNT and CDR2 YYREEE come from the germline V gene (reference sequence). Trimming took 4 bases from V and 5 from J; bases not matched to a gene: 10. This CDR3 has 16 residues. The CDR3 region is CASSPREGRATGELFF. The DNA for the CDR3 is TGTGCCAGCAGCCCTCGGGAGGGCCGGGCGACCGGGGAGCTGTTTTTT.

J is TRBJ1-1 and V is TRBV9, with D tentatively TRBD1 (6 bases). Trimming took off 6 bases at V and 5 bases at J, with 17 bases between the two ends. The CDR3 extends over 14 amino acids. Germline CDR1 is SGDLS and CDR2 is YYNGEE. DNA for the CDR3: TGTGCCAGCACCTTCACTAAGGGGGGAACTGAAGCTTTCTTT. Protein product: CASTFTKGGTEAFF. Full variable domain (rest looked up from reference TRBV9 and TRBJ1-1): DSGVTQTPKHLITATGQRVTLRCSPRSGDLSVYWYQQSLDQGLQFLIQYYNGEERAKGNILERFSAQQFPDLHSELNLSSLELGDSALYFCASTFTKGGTEAFFGQGTRLTVV.

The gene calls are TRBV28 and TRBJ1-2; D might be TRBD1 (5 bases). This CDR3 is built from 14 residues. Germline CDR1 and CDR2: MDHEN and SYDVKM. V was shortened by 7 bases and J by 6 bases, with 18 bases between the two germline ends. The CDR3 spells CASKSGTLLDGYTF. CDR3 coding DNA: TGTGCCAGCAAGTCCGGGACCCTCCTGGATGGCTACACCTTC.

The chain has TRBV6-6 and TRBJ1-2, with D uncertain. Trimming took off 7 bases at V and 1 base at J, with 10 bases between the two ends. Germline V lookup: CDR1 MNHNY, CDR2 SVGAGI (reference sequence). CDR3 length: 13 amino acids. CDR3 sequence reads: CASKTTDNYGYTF. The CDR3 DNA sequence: TGTGCCAGCAAAACGACCGATAACTATGGCTACACCTTC.

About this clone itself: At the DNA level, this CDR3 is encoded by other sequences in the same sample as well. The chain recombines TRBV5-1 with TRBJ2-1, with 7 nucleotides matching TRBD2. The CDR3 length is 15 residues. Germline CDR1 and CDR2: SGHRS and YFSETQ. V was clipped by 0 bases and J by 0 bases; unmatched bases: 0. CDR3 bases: TGCGCCAGCAGCTTGGGCGGGGGCTCCTACAATGAGCAGTTCTTC. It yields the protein CASSLGGGSYNEQFF.

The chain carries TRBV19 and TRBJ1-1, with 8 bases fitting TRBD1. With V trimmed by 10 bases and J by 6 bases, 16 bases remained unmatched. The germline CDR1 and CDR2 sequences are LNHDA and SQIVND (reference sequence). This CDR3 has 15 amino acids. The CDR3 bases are TGTGCCACCCGAATGGGACAGGCCGGGGACGCTGAAGCTTTCTTT. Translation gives CATRMGQAGDAEAFF.

The CDR3 DNA follows: TGTGCCAGCAGTTGGGGGAATTCACCCCTCCACTTT. It translates to CASSWGNSPLHF. The V gene is TRBV6-2 or TRBV6-3, the J gene TRBJ1-6; possibly TRBD1 for D (5 bases). Trimming pared 4 bases from V and 7 bases from J, leaving 5 bases between. Germline V gene data show CDR1 as MNHEY and CDR2 as SVGEGT. This CDR3 spans 12 amino acids.

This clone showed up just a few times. The DNA for the CDR3 is TGTGCCTGGAGTGCAGGACTAGCGGTTACCAAAAACATTCAGTACTTC. It translates to CAWSAGLAVTKNIQYF. This rearrangement joins TRBV30 to TRBJ2-4; 10 nucleotides align to TRBD2. Germline CDR1 GTSNPN, CDR2 SVGIG (reference sequence). The CDR3 totals 16 residues. Losses at the gene ends were 1 base for V and 2 bases for J; bases not matched to a gene: 5.

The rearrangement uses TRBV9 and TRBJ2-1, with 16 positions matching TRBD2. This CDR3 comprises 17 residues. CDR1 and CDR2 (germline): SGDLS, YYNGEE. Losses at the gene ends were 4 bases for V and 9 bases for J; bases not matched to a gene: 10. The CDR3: CASSPQMGLAGGGEQFF. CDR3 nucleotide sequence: TGTGCCAGCAGCCCCCAAATGGGACTAGCGGGAGGGGGTGAGCAGTTCTTC.

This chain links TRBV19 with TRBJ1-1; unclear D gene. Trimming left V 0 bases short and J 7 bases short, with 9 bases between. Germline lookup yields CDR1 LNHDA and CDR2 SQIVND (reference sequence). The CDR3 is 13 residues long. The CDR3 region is CASSIEAGVEAFF. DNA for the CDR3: TGTGCCAGTAGTATAGAGGCAGGCGTTGAAGCTTTCTTT. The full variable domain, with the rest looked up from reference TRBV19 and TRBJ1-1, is DGGITQSPKYLFRKEGQNVTLSCEQNLNHDAMYWYRQDPGQGLRLIYYSQIVNDFQKGDIAEGYSVSREKKESFPLTVTSAQKNPTAFYLCASSIEAGVEAFFGQGTRLTVV.

The CDR3 sequence is CASSLAVNWLDTDTQYF. The CDR3 DNA is TGTGCCAGCAGCTTAGCGGTAAACTGGCTAGACACAGATACGCAGTATTTT. V usage is TRBV7-2 and J usage is TRBJ2-3; D remains ambiguous. Germline lookup yields CDR1 SGHTA and CDR2 FQGNSA. V was cut by 0 bases and J by 2 bases, with 15 bases left in between. The CDR3 length is 17 residues.

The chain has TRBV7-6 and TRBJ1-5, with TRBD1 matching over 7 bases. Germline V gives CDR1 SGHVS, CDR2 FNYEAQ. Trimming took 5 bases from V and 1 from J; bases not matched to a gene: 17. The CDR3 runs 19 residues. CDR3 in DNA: TGTGCCAGCAGCGAAAATAGGGCCGGGACAGAGAAGAGCAATCAGCCCCAGCATTTT. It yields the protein CASSENRAGTEKSNQPQHF. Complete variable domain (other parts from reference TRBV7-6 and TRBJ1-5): GAGVSQSPRYKVTKRGQDVALRCDPISGHVSLYWYRQALGQGPEFLTYFNYEAQQDKSGLPNDRFSAERPEGSISTLTIQRTEQRDSAMYRCASSENRAGTEKSNQPQHFGDGTRLSIL.

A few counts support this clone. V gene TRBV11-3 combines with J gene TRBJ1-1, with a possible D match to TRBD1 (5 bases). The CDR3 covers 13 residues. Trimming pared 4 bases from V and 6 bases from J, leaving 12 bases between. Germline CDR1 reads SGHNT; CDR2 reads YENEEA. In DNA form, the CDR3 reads TGTGCCAGCAGCTCCGTTCAGGGTTCTGAAGCTTTCTTT. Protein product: CASSSVQGSEAFF.

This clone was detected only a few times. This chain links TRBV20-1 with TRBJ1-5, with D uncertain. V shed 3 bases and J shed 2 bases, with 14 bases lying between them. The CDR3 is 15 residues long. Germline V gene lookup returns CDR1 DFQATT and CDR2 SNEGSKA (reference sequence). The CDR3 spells CSASQAADGNQPQHF. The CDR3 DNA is TGCAGTGCTAGTCAGGCGGCGGATGGCAATCAGCCCCAGCATTTT.

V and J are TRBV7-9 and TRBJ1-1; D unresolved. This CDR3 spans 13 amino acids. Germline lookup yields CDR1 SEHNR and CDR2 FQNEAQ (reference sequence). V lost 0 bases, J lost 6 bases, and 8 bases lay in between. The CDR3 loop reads CASSLARVAEAFF. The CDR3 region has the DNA TGTGCCAGCAGCTTAGCAAGGGTGGCTGAAGCTTTCTTT. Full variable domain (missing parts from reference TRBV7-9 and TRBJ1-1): DTGVSQNPRHKITKRGQNVTFRCDPISEHNRLYWYRQTLGQGPEFLTYFQNEAQLEKSRLLSDRFSAERPKGSFSTLEIQRTEQGDSAMYLCASSLARVAEAFFGQGTRLTVV.

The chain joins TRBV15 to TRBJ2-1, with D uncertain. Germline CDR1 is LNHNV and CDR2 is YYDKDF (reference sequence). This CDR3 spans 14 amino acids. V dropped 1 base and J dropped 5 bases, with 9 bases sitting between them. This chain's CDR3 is CATSRVGNNNEQFF. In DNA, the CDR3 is TGTGCCACCAGCAGAGTAGGAAATAACAATGAGCAGTTCTTC.

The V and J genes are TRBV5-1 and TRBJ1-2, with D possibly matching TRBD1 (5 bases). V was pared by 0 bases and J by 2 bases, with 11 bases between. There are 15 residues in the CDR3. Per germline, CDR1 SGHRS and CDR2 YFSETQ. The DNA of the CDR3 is TGCGCCAGCAGCTTGGAACCGGGGGTGAACTATGGCTACACCTTC. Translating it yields CASSLEPGVNYGYTF.

CDR3 DNA sequence: TGTGCCACCAGTGATTTGCGGGGGGGAACAGCTTTCTTT. It specifies CATSDLRGGTAFF. The chain combines TRBV24-1 with TRBJ1-1, with TRBD1 as a possible D gene (5 bases). V lost 0 bases and J lost 10, with 11 bases in between. This CDR3 has 13 amino acids. Germline-derived CDR1 and CDR2 are KGHDR and SFDVKD.

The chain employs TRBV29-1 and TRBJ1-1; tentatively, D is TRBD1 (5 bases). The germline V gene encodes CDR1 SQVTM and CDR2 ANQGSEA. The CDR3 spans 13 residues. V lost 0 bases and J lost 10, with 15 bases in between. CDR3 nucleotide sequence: TGCAGCGTTGAAGATCTTCAGGGTTTCACAGCTTTCTTT. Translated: CSVEDLQGFTAFF.

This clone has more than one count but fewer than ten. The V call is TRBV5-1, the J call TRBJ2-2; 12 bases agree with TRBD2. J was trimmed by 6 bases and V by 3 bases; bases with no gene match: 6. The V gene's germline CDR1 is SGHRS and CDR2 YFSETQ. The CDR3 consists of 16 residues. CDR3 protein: CASSSLTSGSSGELFF. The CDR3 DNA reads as TGCGCCAGCAGCTCTCTGACTAGCGGGAGCTCCGGGGAGCTGTTTTTT.

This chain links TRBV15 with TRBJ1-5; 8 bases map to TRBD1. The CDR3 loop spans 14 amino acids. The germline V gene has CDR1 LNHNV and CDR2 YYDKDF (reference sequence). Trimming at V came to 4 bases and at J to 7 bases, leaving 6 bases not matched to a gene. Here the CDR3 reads CATSMTGVAQPQHF. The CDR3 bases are TGTGCCACCAGCATGACAGGGGTGGCACAGCCCCAGCATTTT.

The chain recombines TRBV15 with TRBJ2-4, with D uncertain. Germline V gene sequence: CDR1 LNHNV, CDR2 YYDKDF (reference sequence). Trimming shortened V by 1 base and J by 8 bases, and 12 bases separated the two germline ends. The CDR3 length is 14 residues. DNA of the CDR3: TGTGCCACCAGCAGAGGTGGACCAGAGGACATTCAGTACTTC. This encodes CATSRGGPEDIQYF.

The CDR3 is CASSPPAGGRVYEQYF. As DNA, the CDR3 is TGTGCCAGCTCACCACCAGCGGGAGGGAGAGTCTACGAGCAGTACTTC. V is TRBV18 and J is TRBJ2-7; 10 nucleotides agree with TRBD2. The CDR3 runs to 16 residues. J lost 3 bases, V lost 0 bases, and 5 bases had no gene match. In germline, CDR1 is KGHSH, CDR2 LQKENI.

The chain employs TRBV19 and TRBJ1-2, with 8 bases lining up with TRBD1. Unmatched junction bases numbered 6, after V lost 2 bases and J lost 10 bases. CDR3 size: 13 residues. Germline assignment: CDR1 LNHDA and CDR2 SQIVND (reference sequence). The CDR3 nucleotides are TGTGCCAGTAGTATAAGACGGGACAGGCCCTACACCTTC. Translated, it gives CASSIRRDRPYTF.

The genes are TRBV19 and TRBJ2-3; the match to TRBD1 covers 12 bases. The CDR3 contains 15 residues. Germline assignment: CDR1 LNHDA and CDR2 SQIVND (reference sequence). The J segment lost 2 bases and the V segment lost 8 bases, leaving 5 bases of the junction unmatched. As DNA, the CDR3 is TGTGCCAGTCAGCCGGGACAGGGGGCCACAGATACGCAGTATTTT. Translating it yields CASQPGQGATDTQYF.

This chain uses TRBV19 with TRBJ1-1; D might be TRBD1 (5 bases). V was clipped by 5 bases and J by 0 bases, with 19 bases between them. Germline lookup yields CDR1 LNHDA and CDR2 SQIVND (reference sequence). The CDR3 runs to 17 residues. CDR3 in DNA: TGTGCCAGTAGTGTCCAGGGTGGACGGGGCATGAACACTGAAGCTTTCTTT. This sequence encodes CASSVQGGRGMNTEAFF.

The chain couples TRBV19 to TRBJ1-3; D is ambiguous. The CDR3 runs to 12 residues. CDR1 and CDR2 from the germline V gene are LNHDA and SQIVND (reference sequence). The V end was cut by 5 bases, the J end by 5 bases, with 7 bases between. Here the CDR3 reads CASSHKRNTIYF. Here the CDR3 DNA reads TGTGCCAGTAGTCACAAGCGAAACACCATATATTTT.

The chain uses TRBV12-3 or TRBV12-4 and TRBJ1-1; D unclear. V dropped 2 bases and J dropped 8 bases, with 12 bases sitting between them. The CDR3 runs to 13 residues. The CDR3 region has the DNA TGTGCCAGCAGTTTAAAGGGCGGAGGCGAAGCTTTCTTT. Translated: CASSLKGGGEAFF.